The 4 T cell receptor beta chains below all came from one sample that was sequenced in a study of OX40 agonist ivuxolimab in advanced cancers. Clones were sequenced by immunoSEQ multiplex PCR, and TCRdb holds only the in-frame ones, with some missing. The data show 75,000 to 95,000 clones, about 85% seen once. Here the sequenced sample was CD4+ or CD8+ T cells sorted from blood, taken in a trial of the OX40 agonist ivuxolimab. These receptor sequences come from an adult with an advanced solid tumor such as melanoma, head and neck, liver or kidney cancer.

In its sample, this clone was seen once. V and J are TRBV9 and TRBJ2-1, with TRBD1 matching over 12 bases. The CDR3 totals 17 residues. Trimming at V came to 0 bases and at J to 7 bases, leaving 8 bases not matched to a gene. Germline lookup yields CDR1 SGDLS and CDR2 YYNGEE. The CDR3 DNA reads TGTGCCAGCAGCGTAGCTCCTGGGACAGGGGGCCGTAATGAGCAGTTCTTC. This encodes CASSVAPGTGGRNEQFF. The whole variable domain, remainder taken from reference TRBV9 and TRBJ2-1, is DSGVTQTPKHLITATGQRVTLRCSPRSGDLSVYWYQQSLDQGLQFLIQYYNGEERAKGNILERFSAQQFPDLHSELNLSSLELGDSALYFCASSVAPGTGGRNEQFFGPGTRLTVL.

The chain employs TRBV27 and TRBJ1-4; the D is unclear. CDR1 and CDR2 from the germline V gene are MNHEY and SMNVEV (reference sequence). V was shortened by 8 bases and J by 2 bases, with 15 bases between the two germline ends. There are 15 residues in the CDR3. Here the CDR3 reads CASGVFGRTNEKLFF. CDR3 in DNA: TGTGCCAGCGGGGTTTTCGGGAGGACTAATGAAAAACTGTTTTTT.

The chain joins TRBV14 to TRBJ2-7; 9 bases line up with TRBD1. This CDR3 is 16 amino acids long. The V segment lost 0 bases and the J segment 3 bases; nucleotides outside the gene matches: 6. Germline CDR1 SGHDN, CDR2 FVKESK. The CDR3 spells CASSQDRGTGIYEQYF. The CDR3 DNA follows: TGTGCCAGCAGCCAAGATCGAGGGACAGGGATCTACGAGCAGTACTTC.

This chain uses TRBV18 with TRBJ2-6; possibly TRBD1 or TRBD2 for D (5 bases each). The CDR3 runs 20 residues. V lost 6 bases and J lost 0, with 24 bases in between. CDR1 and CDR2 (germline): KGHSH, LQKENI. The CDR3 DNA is TGTGCCAGCTCCCCCGTCGTCGTGGGGCTAACTAGCTCTGGGGCCAACGTCCTGACTTTC. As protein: CASSPVVVGLTSSGANVLTF.